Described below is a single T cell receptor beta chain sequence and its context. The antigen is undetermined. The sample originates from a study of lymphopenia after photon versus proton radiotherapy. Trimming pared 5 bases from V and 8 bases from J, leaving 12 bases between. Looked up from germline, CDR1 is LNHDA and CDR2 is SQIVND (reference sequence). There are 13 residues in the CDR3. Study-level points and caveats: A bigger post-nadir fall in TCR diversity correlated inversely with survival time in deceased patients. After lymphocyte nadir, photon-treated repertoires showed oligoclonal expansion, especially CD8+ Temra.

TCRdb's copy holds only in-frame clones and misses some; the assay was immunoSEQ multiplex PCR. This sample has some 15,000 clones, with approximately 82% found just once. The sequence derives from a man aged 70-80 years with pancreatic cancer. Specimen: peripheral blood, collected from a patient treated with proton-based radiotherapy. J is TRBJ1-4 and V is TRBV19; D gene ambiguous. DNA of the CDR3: TGTGCCAGTAGTCCCATTGTAGGGGAAAAACTGTTTTTT. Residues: CASSPIVGEKLFF.